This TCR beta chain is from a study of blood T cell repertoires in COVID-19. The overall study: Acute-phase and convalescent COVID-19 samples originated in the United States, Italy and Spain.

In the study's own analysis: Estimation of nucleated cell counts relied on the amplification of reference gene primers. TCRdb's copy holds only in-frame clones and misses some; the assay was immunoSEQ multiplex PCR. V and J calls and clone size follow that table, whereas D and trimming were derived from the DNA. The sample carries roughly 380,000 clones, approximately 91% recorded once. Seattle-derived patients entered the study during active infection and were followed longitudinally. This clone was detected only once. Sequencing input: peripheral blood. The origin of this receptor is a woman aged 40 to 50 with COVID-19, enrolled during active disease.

The CDR3 coding sequence is TGCGCCAGCAGCCAAGAACTGCTTTTTAGCGCGTACAATGAGCAGTTCTTC. Amino acid sequence: CASSQELLFSAYNEQFF. The chain joins TRBV4-3 to TRBJ2-1; TRBD2 is a possible D gene (5 bases). Germline CDR1 reads LGHNA; CDR2 reads YSLEER. Deletions cut 0 bases from V and 4 bases from J, with 16 bases between. The CDR3 totals 17 residues.